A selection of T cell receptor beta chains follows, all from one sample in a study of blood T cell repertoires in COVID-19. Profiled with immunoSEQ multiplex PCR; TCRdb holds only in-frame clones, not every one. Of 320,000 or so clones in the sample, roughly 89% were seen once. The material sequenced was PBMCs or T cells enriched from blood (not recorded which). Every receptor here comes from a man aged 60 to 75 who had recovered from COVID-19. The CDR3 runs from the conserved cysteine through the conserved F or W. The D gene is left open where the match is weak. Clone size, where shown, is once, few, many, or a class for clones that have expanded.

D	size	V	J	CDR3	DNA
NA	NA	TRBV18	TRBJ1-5	CASSPVGQGNQPQHF	TGTGCCAGCTCACCCGTTGGGCAGGGCAATCAGCCCCAGCATTTT
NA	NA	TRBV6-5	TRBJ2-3	CASSSWTGTDTQYF	TGTGCCAGCAGTTCCTGGACTGGCACAGATACGCAGTATTTT
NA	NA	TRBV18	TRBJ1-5	CASSPYGPGRGNQPQHF	TGTGCCAGCTCACCATATGGACCGGGACGGGGGAATCAGCCCCAGCATTTT
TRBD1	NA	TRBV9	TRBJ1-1	CASSGLQGVGTEAFF	TGTGCCAGCAGCGGACTACAGGGGGTAGGGACTGAAGCTTTCTTT
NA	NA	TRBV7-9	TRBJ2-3	CASSLTSGPTDTQYF	TGTGCCAGCAGCTTAACTAGTGGCCCCACAGATACGCAGTATTTT
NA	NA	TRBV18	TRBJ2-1	CASSPGLNNEQFF	TGTGCCAGCTCACCCGGACTCAACAATGAGCAGTTCTTC
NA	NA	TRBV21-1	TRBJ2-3	CASSKFWGRGTQYF	NA
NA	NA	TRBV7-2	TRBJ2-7	CASSQADRPPYEQYF	TGTGCCAGCAGCCAAGCCGACAGGCCCCCCTACGAGCAGTACTTC
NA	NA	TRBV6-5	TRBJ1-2	CASSYGDGGYGYTF	TGTGCCAGCAGTTACGGCGACGGCGGCTATGGCTACACCTTC
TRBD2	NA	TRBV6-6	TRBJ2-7	CASSYSTGGHSYEQYF	TGTGCCAGCAGTTACTCGACGGGAGGGCACTCCTACGAGCAGTACTTC
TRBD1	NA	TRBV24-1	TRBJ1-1	CATSDPDRGVTEAFF	TGTGCCACCAGTGACCCCGACAGGGGCGTCACTGAAGCTTTCTTT
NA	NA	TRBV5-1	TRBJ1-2	CASSLAGSINYGYTF	TGCGCCAGCAGCTTGGCCGGGTCTATCAACTATGGCTACACCTTC
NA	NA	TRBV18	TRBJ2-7	CASSPPSEGRYEQYF	TGTGCCAGCTCACCTCCTAGCGAGGGCCGGTACGAGCAGTACTTC
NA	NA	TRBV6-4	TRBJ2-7	CASSVGAGSSYEQYF	TGTGCCAGCAGTGTAGGGGCGGGATCCTCCTACGAGCAGTACTTC
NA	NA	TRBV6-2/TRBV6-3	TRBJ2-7	CASSYSPTEYLSYEQYF	TGTGCCAGCAGTTACTCTCCTACGGAGTACCTCTCCTACGAGCAGTACTTC
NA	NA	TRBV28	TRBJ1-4	CASSPRVATNEKLFF	TGTGCCAGCAGTCCGAGGGTGGCAACTAATGAAAAACTGTTTTTT
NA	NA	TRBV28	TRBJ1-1	CASTLSRDTEAFF	TGTGCCAGCACCCTTAGCAGGGACACTGAAGCTTTCTTT
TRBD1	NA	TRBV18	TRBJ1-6	CASSPGQGRNSPLHF	TGTGCCAGCTCACCGGGACAGGGGCGGAATTCACCCCTCCACTTT
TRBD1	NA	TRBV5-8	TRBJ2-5	CASMDRGETQYF	TGTGCCAGCATGGACAGGGGAGAGACCCAGTACTTC
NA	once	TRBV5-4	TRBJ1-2	CASSSGTRDRSGYTF	TGTGCCAGCAGCTCCGGGACACGGGACCGCTCTGGCTACACCTTC
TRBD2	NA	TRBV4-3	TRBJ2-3	CASSLQTSPSTDTQYF	TGCGCCAGCAGCCTCCAGACTAGCCCCAGCACAGATACGCAGTATTTT
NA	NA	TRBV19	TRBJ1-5	CASNLAQGYGQPQHF	TGTGCCAGTAATCTCGCCCAGGGTTATGGGCAGCCCCAGCATTTT
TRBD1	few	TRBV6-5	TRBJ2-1	CASSPGTGFYNEQFF	TGTGCCAGCAGTCCCGGGACAGGGTTCTACAATGAGCAGTTCTTC
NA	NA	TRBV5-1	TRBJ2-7	CASSSAAGPREQYF	TGCGCCAGCAGTTCGGCAGCGGGCCCTAGGGAGCAGTACTTC
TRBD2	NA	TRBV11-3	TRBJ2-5	CASSRGTSSTETQYF	TGTGCCAGCAGCCGAGGGACTAGCTCAACGGAGACCCAGTACTTC
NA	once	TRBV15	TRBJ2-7	CATSRGGRGAPSVEQYF	TGTGCCACCAGCAGAGGGGGCAGGGGAGCACCCTCGGTCGAGCAGTACTTC
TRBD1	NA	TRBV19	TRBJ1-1	CASSSRDRNTEAFF	TGTGCCAGTAGTTCCCGGGACAGGAACACTGAAGCTTTCTTT
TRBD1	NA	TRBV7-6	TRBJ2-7	CASSLSGTDTREQYF	TGTGCCAGCAGCTTATCTGGGACAGACACGCGCGAGCAGTACTTC
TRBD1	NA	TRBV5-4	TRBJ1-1	CASSPDRWGRGAFF	TGTGCCAGCAGCCCGGACAGGTGGGGAAGAGGAGCTTTCTTT